This entry concerns a single TCR beta chain. This sample was included in a study of blood T cell repertoires in COVID-19. Looking at the study overall: Researchers got acute and convalescent COVID-19 samples from the United States, Italy and Spain.

In the authors' methods: Estimation of nucleated cell counts was performed using reference gene primer amplification. Only in-frame clones appear in the TCRdb table, and some are missing; sequencing was by immunoSEQ multiplex PCR. V and J calls and clone size follow that table, whereas D and trimming were derived from the DNA. In the table there are approximately 82,000 clones, 85% to 95% of which are singletons. The germline V and J ends were trimmed by 6 bases and 4 bases, with 12 bases remaining between them. The germline V gene encodes CDR1 KGHSH and CDR2 LQKENI. The CDR3 is made up of 13 amino acids.

V is TRBV18 and J is TRBJ1-1; TRBD1 is a possible D gene (5 bases). The sequencing input was peripheral blood. The receptor was isolated from a woman in her sixties or seventies with active COVID-19. CDR3 nucleotide sequence: TGTGCCAGCTCGGGCAAAAGGGGCACTGAAGCTTTCTTT. Encoded protein: CASSGKRGTEAFF.